The table lists the clone carrying this T cell receptor beta chain with a count of one. The data were produced by immunoSEQ multiplex PCR, yet TCRdb's version contains in-frame clones alone and is incomplete. The sample includes roughly 640,000 clones, around 97% of them seen just once. The data originate from a study of shared clonotypes between healthy human individuals. V was pared by 2 bases and J by 2 bases, with 21 bases between. Germline lookup yields CDR1 MNHEY and CDR2 SMNVEV (reference sequence). The CDR3 is made up of 18 amino acids. The chain combines TRBV27 with TRBJ1-2; the D gene is possibly TRBD1 (5 bases). This TCR came from a woman aged 25-40 years in good health. Sequencing was performed on naive CD4+ T cells sorted from blood. Subset here: CD45RA+ positively selected. CDR3 in DNA: TGTGCCAGCAGTTTACTGACCGGGGCCGGGAGGGCAAACTATGGCTACACCTTC. Translated: CASSLLTGAGRANYGYTF.